This T cell receptor (beta chain) is from a study of response to subunit inactivated influenza vaccine. Study observations and caveats: After each seasonal influenza vaccination, few new T cells are recruited, the authors suggested.

As to this clonotype: Its antigen remains unidentified.

TCRdb re-derived calls from the RT-PCR reads in MiXCR, one entry per CDR3 protein. The sample includes under 800,000 distinct CDR3 sequences, about 15% of them seen just once. This CDR3 is built from 14 residues. Germline CDR1 is MNHEY and CDR2 is SVGEGT. The V gene end was trimmed by 5 bases and the J gene end by 5 bases; junction bases not matched to a gene: 8. This sequence joins TRBV6-2 or TRBV6-3 and TRBJ2-7, with 8 bases lining up with TRBD1. This sample comprised PBMCs from blood, obtained around 15 days before vaccination. This TCR derives from a man in his forties or fifties who received an inactivated influenza vaccine. CDR3 in amino acids: CASSRTGWRNEQYF. DNA of the CDR3: TGTGCCAGCAGTCGGACAGGGTGGCGAAACGAGCAGTACTTC.